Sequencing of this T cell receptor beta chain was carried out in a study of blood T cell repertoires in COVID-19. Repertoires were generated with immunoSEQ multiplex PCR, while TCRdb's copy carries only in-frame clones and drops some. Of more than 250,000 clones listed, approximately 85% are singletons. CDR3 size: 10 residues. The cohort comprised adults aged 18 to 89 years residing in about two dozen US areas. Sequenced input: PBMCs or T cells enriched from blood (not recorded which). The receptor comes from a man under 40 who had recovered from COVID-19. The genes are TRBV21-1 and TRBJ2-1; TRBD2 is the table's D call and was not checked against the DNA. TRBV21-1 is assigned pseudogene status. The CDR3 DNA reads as TGTGCCAGCATTCTTAGCGGGGGGTTCTTC. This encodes CASILSGGFF.